This T cell receptor beta chain was sequenced in a study of technical replicates of blood from a handful of donors. Profiling relied on immunoSEQ multiplex PCR, and the TCRdb table lists in-frame clones only, not all of them. The table records under 90,000 clones, roughly 94% of them present only once. The CDR3 is 11 amino acids. Germline V gene sequence: CDR1 SEHNR, CDR2 FQNEAQ (reference sequence). V was clipped by 5 bases and J by 8 bases, with 9 bases between them. The sample taken for sequencing was T cells isolated from PBMCs. The rearrangement joins TRBV7-9 to TRBJ1-2, with D possibly matching TRBD1 (5 bases). The source of this sequence is a human donor in good health. The CDR3 DNA reads as TGTGCCAGCAGCCGGGGGAGCGGCTACACCTTC. It yields the protein CASSRGSGYTF. Variable domain in full (rest from reference TRBV7-9 and TRBJ1-2): DTGVSQNPRHKITKRGQNVTFRCDPISEHNRLYWYRQTLGQGPEFLTYFQNEAQLEKSRLLSDRFSAERPKGSFSTLEIQRTEQGDSAMYLCASSRGSGYTFGSGTRLTVV.